The 22 T cell receptor beta chains given below trace back to one sample, sequenced in a study of T cell responses to AZD1222 COVID-19 vaccine. Assay: immunoSEQ multiplex PCR; the TCRdb copy retains only in-frame clones and omits some. Among 55,000 to 70,000 clones, 89% were seen once, and the ten largest hold about 5.9%. The source material was peripheral blood, sampled 28 days after the second AZD1222 dose. These receptors all come from an adult who received the AZD1222 COVID-19 vaccine.

This chain joins TRBV12-3 or TRBV12-4 and TRBJ2-1, with a tentative D call TRBD1 (6 bases). The CDR3 length is 12 residues. Trimming shortened V by 4 bases and J by 8 bases, and 9 bases separated the two germline ends. CDR3: CASSSRGDEQFF. As DNA, the CDR3 is TGTGCCAGCAGTTCCAGGGGCGATGAGCAGTTCTTC.

J is TRBJ2-7 and V is TRBV5-1; TRBD2 aligns across 10 bases. The CDR3 runs to 14 residues. Germline trimming cut 3 bases from V and 3 bases from J; bases unmatched to any gene: 3. Germline V gives CDR1 SGHRS, CDR2 YFSETQ. CDR3 region: CASSSTSGFYEQYF. CDR3 coding DNA: TGCGCCAGCAGCTCGACTAGCGGGTTCTACGAGCAGTACTTC.

The gene calls are TRBV5-1 and TRBJ1-1, with 11 bases that match TRBD1. This CDR3 spans 14 amino acids. Germline trimming cut 4 bases from V and 3 bases from J; bases unmatched to any gene: 2. The germline V gene encodes CDR1 SGHRS and CDR2 YFSETQ. This CDR3 reads CASSGGQGDTEAFF. For the CDR3, the DNA is TGCGCCAGCAGCGGGGGACAGGGGGACACTGAAGCTTTCTTT.

CDR3 DNA: TGCAGCGTTGAGGTAGGGGGTCTAGGAGGCTACACCTTC. Amino acid sequence: CSVEVGGLGGYTF. This chain uses TRBV29-1 with TRBJ1-2; TRBD1 might be the D (6 bases). V lost 3 bases to trimming and J lost 8 bases, with 16 bases between them. CDR1 and CDR2 from the germline V gene are SQVTM and ANQGSEA. This CDR3 contains 13 residues.

The rearrangement links TRBV7-8 to TRBJ2-3; 12 nucleotides match TRBD2. The CDR3 length is 16 residues. Germline CDR1 reads SGHVS; CDR2 reads FQNEAQ. The J segment lost 3 bases and the V segment lost 5 bases, leaving 6 bases of the junction unmatched. The chain's CDR3 is CASSPLAGGNTDTQYF. Here the CDR3 DNA reads TGTGCCAGCAGCCCCCTAGCGGGGGGGAATACAGATACGCAGTATTTT.

The chain is built from TRBV11-3 and TRBJ2-1; D possibly corresponds to TRBD2 (5 bases). This CDR3 contains 13 residues. The germline gives CDR1 SGHNT, CDR2 YENEEA. V was trimmed by 1 base and J by 8 bases, leaving 9 bases between them. CDR3 in amino acids: CASSLAGKYEQFF. CDR3 coding DNA: TGTGCCAGCAGCTTAGCGGGGAAATATGAGCAGTTCTTC.

This CDR3 is CSVVGDSYNEQFF. For the CDR3, the DNA is TGCAGCGTTGTTGGAGACTCCTACAATGAGCAGTTCTTC. The V gene is TRBV29-1, the J gene TRBJ2-1; D gene uncertain. The CDR3 length is 13 residues. Trimming removed 4 bases from V and 0 bases from J, with 7 bases in between. Germline loops: CDR1 SQVTM, CDR2 ANQGSEA.

The V and J genes are TRBV18 and TRBJ1-3, with 7 bases lining up with TRBD1. The germline V gene has CDR1 KGHSH and CDR2 LQKENI. The J segment lost 1 base and the V segment lost 6 bases, leaving 9 bases of the junction unmatched. There are 16 residues in the CDR3. The CDR3 spells CASSEGQVGSGNTIYF. CDR3 bases: TGTGCCAGCTCTGAAGGACAGGTTGGGTCTGGAAACACCATATATTTT.

This chain uses TRBV11-2 with TRBJ2-1; 10 bases line up with TRBD2. The CDR3 length is 15 residues. After removal of 6 bases from V and 7 bases from J, the junction contained 9 bases not matched to a gene. Germline CDR1 SGHAT, CDR2 FQNNGV. Here the CDR3 DNA reads TGTGCCAGCAGGACACTAGCGGGAAGGGAGAATGAGCAGTTCTTC. It codes for CASRTLAGRENEQFF.

This chain links TRBV6-2 or TRBV6-3 with TRBJ1-5; D is unclear. CDR3 length: 12 residues. The V end lost 2 bases, the J end lost 5 bases, and 4 bases lay between the germline ends. Germline CDR1 and CDR2: MNHEY and SVGEGT. The CDR3 DNA reads TGTGCCAGCAGTTACGCCGATCAGCCCCAGCATTTT. This sequence encodes CASSYADQPQHF.

V usage is TRBV6-5 and J usage is TRBJ1-6; weak D call: TRBD1 (5 bases). The CDR3 contains 14 residues. V lost 7 bases and J 7 bases, leaving 14 bases between the germline ends. Looked up from germline, CDR1 is MNHEY and CDR2 is SVGAGI. The CDR3 region is CASTKDSSNSPLHF. For the CDR3, the DNA is TGTGCCAGCACGAAAGACAGTTCAAATTCACCCCTCCACTTT.

J is TRBJ2-2 and V is TRBV5-1; 11 bases fit TRBD2. Germline-derived CDR1 and CDR2 are SGHRS and YFSETQ. This CDR3 comprises 16 residues. The J segment lost 3 bases and the V segment lost 4 bases, leaving 5 bases of the junction unmatched. The CDR3 is CASSRTSGGDTGELFF. CDR3 nucleotide sequence: TGCGCCAGCAGCAGAACTAGCGGGGGAGACACCGGGGAGCTGTTTTTT.

The V gene is TRBV11-2, the J gene TRBJ1-3; no clear D. The CDR3 extends over 14 amino acids. Germline lookup yields CDR1 SGHAT and CDR2 FQNNGV. V was pared by 2 bases and J by 0 bases, with 5 bases between. The CDR3 reads CASSLMGSGNTIYF. The CDR3 coding sequence is TGTGCCAGCAGCTTAATGGGCTCTGGAAACACCATATATTTT.

The chain carries TRBV4-1 and TRBJ2-7, with 8 positions matching TRBD1. V gave up 4 bases and J gave up 2 bases; unmatched junction bases: 10. CDR3 length equals 16 residues. Germline V gene lookup returns CDR1 MGHRA and CDR2 YSYEKL. CDR3 residues: CASSPDGDRRPYEQYF. Here the CDR3 DNA reads TGCGCCAGCAGCCCGGACGGGGACAGGCGCCCCTACGAGCAGTACTTC.

The CDR3 nucleotides are TGTGCCAGTGTGAGGGGCGCAGATGAAAAACTGTTTTTT. Translated, it gives CASVRGADEKLFF. The chain carries TRBV7-9 and TRBJ1-4; a possible D gene is TRBD1 (5 bases). The CDR3 is 13 amino acids. Germline V gene lookup returns CDR1 SEHNR and CDR2 FQNEAQ (reference sequence). Trimming stripped 9 bases from V and 6 bases from J, with 14 bases between.

The V call is TRBV6-4, the J call TRBJ2-1; 7 bases map to TRBD2. Looked up from germline, CDR1 is MRHNA and CDR2 is SNTAGT. Unmatched junction bases numbered 10, after V lost 5 bases and J lost 6 bases. CDR3 length equals 15 residues. For the CDR3, the DNA is TGTGCCAGCAGTACCCTAGCGGTGGGATCCAATGAGCAGTTCTTC. This gives the protein CASSTLAVGSNEQFF.

This sequence joins TRBV7-2 and TRBJ2-7; 8 bases match TRBD1. The CDR3 is 15 residues long. CDR1 and CDR2 from the germline V gene are SGHTA and FQGNSA. The V segment lost 6 bases and the J segment 2 bases; nucleotides outside the gene matches: 9. CDR3 DNA: TGTGCCAGCAGTCTGCCCGGGACAGGTGCCTACGAGCAGTACTTC. It encodes CASSLPGTGAYEQYF. Looking up the rest from reference TRBV7-2 and TRBJ2-7 gives the full variable domain: GAGVSQSPSNKVTEKGKDVELRCDPISGHTALYWYRQSLGQGLEFLIYFQGNSAPDKSGLPSDRFSAERTGGSVSTLTIQRTQQEDSAVYLCASSLPGTGAYEQYFGPGTRLTVT.

This clone was seen only once. The rearrangement joins TRBV10-1 to TRBJ1-1, with 10 bases lining up with TRBD1. This CDR3 contains 13 residues. The V gene end was trimmed by 7 bases and the J gene end by 7 bases; junction bases not matched to a gene: 6. The germline gives CDR1 WNHNN, CDR2 SYGVQD (reference sequence). Here the CDR3 reads CASTDRGRGEAFF. In DNA form, the CDR3 reads TGCGCCAGCACTGACAGGGGGCGAGGTGAAGCTTTCTTT.

The chain combines TRBV18 with TRBJ2-7, with D unresolved. The CDR3 spans 13 residues. Per germline, CDR1 KGHSH and CDR2 LQKENI. With 3 bases removed from V and 2 bases from J, the gap between germline ends came to 8 bases. The CDR3 DNA reads TGTGCCAGCTCACCGTCGGTAACCTACGAGCAGTACTTC. It encodes CASSPSVTYEQYF.

The chain employs TRBV10-3 and TRBJ2-2, with 11 bases that match TRBD2. The CDR3 length is 18 residues. The ends lost 6 bases at V and 4 bases at J; junction bases unmatched: 13. Germline V CDR1 and CDR2: ENHRY, SYGVKD. This chain's CDR3 is CAISGSGTSGSSTGELFF. The CDR3 region has the DNA TGTGCCATCAGCGGATCCGGAACTAGCGGGAGTTCCACCGGGGAGCTGTTTTTT.

V usage is TRBV7-8 and J usage is TRBJ2-2; tentative D call: TRBD1 (6 bases). The V gene's germline CDR1 is SGHVS and CDR2 FQNEAQ. Trimming took 2 bases from V and 3 from J, leaving 10 bases between them. The length of the CDR3 is 15 residues. The CDR3 region is CASSLRSGDTGELFF. In DNA form, the CDR3 reads TGTGCCAGCAGCTTAAGATCAGGGGACACCGGGGAGCTGTTTTTT.

The rearrangement uses TRBV11-3 and TRBJ2-5, with D maybe TRBD1 (6 bases). Per the germline V gene, CDR1 is SGHNT and CDR2 is YENEEA. This CDR3 has 13 amino acids. V lost 2 bases and J lost 5, with 9 bases in between. The CDR3 loop reads CASSLNRVETQYF. The CDR3 coding sequence is TGTGCCAGCAGCTTAAACAGGGTTGAGACCCAGTACTTC.